Presented here are 20 T cell receptor beta chains from one specimen sequenced in a study of human T cells and chemical hapten exposure listed by TCRdb under 2021. In the paper's terms, the time point label means: pre-sensitization, week 0. Interpreted using the paper, the treatment or condition label stands for: therapeutic diphenylcyclopropenone sensitization with weekly scalp DPC. Library prep was done by RACE. Sequenced using a NextSeq 500. Using fastp at Q25 and MiXCR, TCRdb reprocessed the public reads and kept productive beta chains. Each record represents a unique CDR3 protein, reported with the most common genes and DNA among its rows. This sample is represented by about 87,000 distinct CDR3 sequences; 8% to 10% of them were singletons. Less than 4.5% of the sample rests with the top ten. This specimen consisted of whole blood, obtained in connection with sensitization to the hapten diphenylcyclopropenone (DPC). Receptor source: a woman aged 35 to 49 with alopecia areata. Some clones in this sample may be carry-over from other donors' samples.

This clonotype was counted at least ten times. The V call is TRBV2, the J call TRBJ2-6; 8 bases are shared with TRBD1. The CDR3 has 17 residues. Germline V lookup: CDR1 SNHLY, CDR2 FYNNEI. V was pared by 6 bases and J by 0 bases, with 7 bases of the junction left unmatched. CDR3 residues: CASSRDRRTSGANVLTF. The CDR3 DNA sequence: TGTGCCAGCAGCCGGGACAGGAGAACCTCTGGGGCCAACGTCCTGACTTTC. Variable domain in full (rest from reference TRBV2 and TRBJ2-6): EPEVTQTPSHQVTQMGQEVILRCVPISNHLYFYWYRQILGQKVEFLVSFYNNEISEKSEIFDDQFSVERPDGSNFTLKIRSTKLEDSAMYFCASSRDRRTSGANVLTFGAGSRLTVL.

This clonotype turned up a few times. The chain combines TRBV5-1 with TRBJ1-5; D gene unclear. CDR3 length: 15 residues. Germline loops: CDR1 SGHRS, CDR2 YFSETQ. Trimming cost V 2 bases and J 5 bases, with 14 bases left between them. The CDR3, as DNA: TGCGCCAGCAGCTTAGAAACGGTTTCCGATCAGCCCCAGCATTTT. As protein: CASSLETVSDQPQHF.

V is TRBV5-6 and J is TRBJ2-7; 7 bases fit TRBD1. CDR1 and CDR2 from the germline V gene are SGHDT and YYEEEE. V was pared by 4 bases and J by 3 bases, with 1 base of the junction left unmatched. The CDR3 is 12 residues long. This chain's CDR3 is CASSRDSYEQYF. Here the CDR3 DNA reads TGTGCCAGCAGCCGGGACAGCTACGAGCAGTACTTC.

This clonotype occurred many times. This chain connects TRBV5-5 to TRBJ2-1; a weak D match, TRBD2 (5 bases). The germline V gene has CDR1 SGHKS and CDR2 YYEKEE (reference sequence). Trimming left V 4 bases short and J 0 bases short, with 11 bases between. The CDR3 has 15 amino acids. The CDR3 loop reads CASSPSGTSYNEQFF. CDR3 bases: TGTGCCAGCAGCCCAAGCGGTACCTCCTACAATGAGCAGTTCTTC.

This clonotype came up many times. The genes are TRBV4-1 and TRBJ1-1; 8 bases match TRBD1. The V and J ends lost 5 bases and 1 base, in that order; junction bases with no gene match: 6. The CDR3 consists of 15 residues. CDR1 is MGHRA and CDR2 is YSYEKL in the germline V gene. CDR3 sequence reads: CASSFRTGTNTEAFF. Here the CDR3 DNA reads TGCGCCAGCAGCTTCCGGACAGGGACGAACACTGAAGCTTTCTTT.

At least ten counts were recorded for this clonotype. The chain links TRBV6-1 to TRBJ1-6; D is possibly TRBD1 (5 bases). The V end was cut by 2 bases, the J end by 9 bases, with 14 bases between. Germline values: CDR1 MNHNS, CDR2 SASEGT. This CDR3 region has 15 residues. The chain's CDR3 is CASSELAGLASPLHF. The DNA of the CDR3 is TGTGCCAGCAGTGAATTGGCAGGGCTCGCTTCACCCCTCCACTTT.

This clonotype occurred many times. The chain has TRBV4-1 and TRBJ1-2; no firm D call. Germline V gene lookup returns CDR1 MGHRA and CDR2 YSYEKL. The CDR3 spans 14 residues. Trimming shortened V by 1 base and J by 1 base, and 7 bases separated the two germline ends. In nucleotides, the CDR3 is TGCGCCAGCAGCCAAGTTGCAGTTAACTATGGCTACACCTTC. Residues: CASSQVAVNYGYTF.

The table lists this clonotype with many counts. The rearrangement links TRBV5-6 to TRBJ1-2, with TRBD1 as a possible D gene (6 bases). The CDR3 runs 15 residues. V dropped 2 bases and J dropped 2 bases, with 13 bases sitting between them. CDR1 and CDR2 (germline): SGHDT, YYEEEE. CDR3 in amino acids: CASSLRQTGNYGYTF. In DNA form, the CDR3 reads TGTGCCAGCAGCTTAAGGCAAACAGGGAACTATGGCTACACCTTC.

This clonotype was found many times. This chain uses TRBV4-3 with TRBJ1-1; D is perhaps TRBD1 (6 bases). Germline loops: CDR1 LGHNA, CDR2 YSLEER. CDR3 length equals 15 residues. Trimming took 1 base from V and 4 from J, leaving 13 bases between them. The CDR3 sequence: CASSQGGGLGTEAFF. CDR3 bases: TGCGCCAGCAGCCAAGGCGGGGGGCTGGGCACTGAAGCTTTCTTT.

This clonotype has at least ten counts. The rearrangement links TRBV7-2 to TRBJ2-3, with D possibly matching TRBD2 (5 bases). The CDR3 extends over 15 amino acids. CDR1 is SGHTA and CDR2 is FQGNSA in the germline V gene. Trimming removed 5 bases from V and 0 bases from J, with 12 bases in between. The CDR3 loop reads CASSGRTLSTDTQYF. In DNA form, the CDR3 reads TGTGCCAGCAGCGGACGGACTCTTAGCACAGATACGCAGTATTTT.

The chain has TRBV7-9 and TRBJ1-4; D is unclear. The germline V and J ends were trimmed by 6 bases and 0 bases, with 8 bases remaining between them. This CDR3 has 14 amino acids. Germline-derived CDR1 and CDR2 are SEHNR and FQNEAQ (reference sequence). The DNA for the CDR3 is TGTGCCAGCAGGGACGGTCCAACTAATGAAAAACTGTTTTTT. Protein sequence: CASRDGPTNEKLFF.

This chain uses TRBV6-6 with TRBJ2-1, with D uncertain. CDR1 MNHNY and CDR2 SVGAGI come from the germline V gene (reference sequence). The CDR3 is made up of 13 amino acids. The ends were cut back, 3 bases at V and 6 bases at J, with 9 bases in the middle. CDR3 in amino acids: CASSYPEINEQFF. Written as DNA, the CDR3 is TGTGCCAGCAGTTATCCTGAAATCAATGAGCAGTTCTTC.

This clonotype was counted many times. This chain joins TRBV29-1 and TRBJ2-3, with D tentatively TRBD1 (6 bases). V lost 4 bases to trimming and J lost 2 bases, with 10 bases between them. The CDR3 runs 13 residues. Germline V gene lookup returns CDR1 SQVTM and CDR2 ANQGSEA. The CDR3 spells CSVARQVTDTQYF. The CDR3 bases are TGCAGCGTTGCCCGACAGGTCACAGATACGCAGTATTTT.

At least ten counts were recorded for this clonotype. The chain employs TRBV12-3 or TRBV12-4 and TRBJ2-3; 8 nucleotides agree with TRBD2. Losses at the gene ends were 6 bases for V and 5 bases for J; bases not matched to a gene: 7. This CDR3 spans 14 amino acids. CDR3 sequence: CASSPGRERDTQYF. The CDR3 DNA is TGTGCCAGCAGCCCCGGGAGGGAGAGAGATACGCAGTATTTT.

This clonotype was observed a handful of times. The chain joins TRBV11-2 to TRBJ1-2; the D is unclear. CDR1 is SGHAT and CDR2 is FQNNGV in the germline V gene. The ends were cut back, 7 bases at V and 4 bases at J, with 13 bases in the middle. The CDR3 runs 13 residues. CDR3 protein: CASTPGEGYGYTF. CDR3 nucleotides: TGTGCCAGCACCCCCGGGGAAGGCTATGGCTACACCTTC.

This clonotype showed up many times. The chain employs TRBV12-3 or TRBV12-4 and TRBJ2-3; 11 bases fit TRBD2. This CDR3 region has 17 residues. V lost 5 bases, J lost 2 bases, and 9 bases stayed unmatched. CDR3 region: CASSQAKLAGATDTQYF. CDR3 bases: TGTGCCAGCAGTCAAGCCAAACTAGCGGGGGCCACAGATACGCAGTATTTT.

This sequence joins TRBV7-2 and TRBJ2-1, with TRBD1 matching over 9 bases. V trimming: 4 bases; J trimming: 4 bases; junction bases outside the gene matches: 2. Germline-derived CDR1 and CDR2 are SGHTA and FQGNSA. The CDR3 has 14 residues. CDR3 in DNA: TGTGCCAGCAGCTCTGACAGGGGGTACAATGAGCAGTTCTTC. Encoded protein: CASSSDRGYNEQFF.

This clonotype turned up a few times. The V gene is TRBV27, the J gene TRBJ2-1; D is unresolved. Trimming left V 5 bases short and J 4 bases short, with 3 bases between. The CDR3 totals 11 residues. Per germline, CDR1 MNHEY and CDR2 SMNVEV (reference sequence). The CDR3 spells CASSVYNEQFF. CDR3 in DNA: TGTGCCAGCAGTGTATACAATGAGCAGTTCTTC.

In this sample, this clonotype turned up many times. V is TRBV3-1 and J is TRBJ2-5; D is perhaps TRBD2 (6 bases). Germline loops: CDR1 LGHDT, CDR2 YNNKEL (reference sequence). The CDR3 covers 15 residues. V dropped 6 bases and J dropped 1 base, with 15 bases sitting between them. CDR3 nucleotide sequence: TGTGCCAGCAGGAACGTTTGGGGAGGCCAAGAGACCCAGTACTTC. Its protein is CASRNVWGGQETQYF.

This clonotype was observed a handful of times. The chain links TRBV12-3 or TRBV12-4 to TRBJ1-4; D ambiguous. CDR3 length: 16 residues. V lost 2 bases and J 7 bases, leaving 17 bases between the germline ends. This CDR3 is CASSLNPPGLGEKLFF. The DNA of the CDR3 is TGTGCCAGCAGTTTAAATCCTCCGGGTCTTGGTGAAAAACTGTTTTTT.